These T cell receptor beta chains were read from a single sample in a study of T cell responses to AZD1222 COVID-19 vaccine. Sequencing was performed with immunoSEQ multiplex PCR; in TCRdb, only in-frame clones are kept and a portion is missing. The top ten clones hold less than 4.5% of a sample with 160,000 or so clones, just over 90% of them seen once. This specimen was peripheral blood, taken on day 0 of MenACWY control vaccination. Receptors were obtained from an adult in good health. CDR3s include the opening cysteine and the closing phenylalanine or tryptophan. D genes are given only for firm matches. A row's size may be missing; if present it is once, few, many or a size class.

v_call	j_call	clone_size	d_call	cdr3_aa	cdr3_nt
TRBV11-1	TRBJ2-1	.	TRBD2	CASSTPGLAGPDEQFF	TGTGCCAGCAGCACCCCGGGACTAGCGGGACCCGATGAGCAGTTCTTC
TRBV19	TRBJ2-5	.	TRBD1	CASSTRQGSETQYF	TGTGCCAGTAGTACAAGACAGGGGTCGGAGACCCAGTACTTC
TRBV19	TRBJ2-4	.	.	CASSIRLTPTLAKNIQYF	TGTGCCAGTAGTATCCGCCTGACACCGACTCTAGCCAAAAACATTCAGTACTTC
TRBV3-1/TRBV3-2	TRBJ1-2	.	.	CASSPGDRARGYTF	TGTGCCAGCAGCCCGGGGGACCGAGCTCGCGGCTACACCTTC
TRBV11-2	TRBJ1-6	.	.	CASSLTGSSYNSPLHF	TGTGCCAGCAGCTTGACAGGAAGCTCCTATAATTCACCCCTCCACTTT
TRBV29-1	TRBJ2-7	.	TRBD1	CSASGTADVYEQYF	TGCAGCGCCTCCGGGACAGCGGATGTCTACGAGCAGTACTTC
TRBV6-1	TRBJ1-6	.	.	CASSERGTPLHF	TGTGCCAGCAGTGAACGGGGAACACCCCTCCACTTT
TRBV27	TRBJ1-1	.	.	CASSSLSRGGLNTEAFF	TGTGCCAGCAGTAGTCTCTCTCGCGGGGGCTTAAACACTGAAGCTTTCTTT
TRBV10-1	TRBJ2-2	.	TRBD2	CASSEGGRSTGELFF	TGCGCCAGCAGTGAGGGCGGGAGATCGACCGGGGAGCTGTTTTTT
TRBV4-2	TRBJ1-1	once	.	CASSQDPVHTEAFF	TGTGCCAGCAGCCAAGACCCCGTTCACACTGAAGCTTTCTTT
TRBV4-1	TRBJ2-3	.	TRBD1	CASSLSVGTGVPEGTQYF	TGCGCCAGCAGCTTGAGTGTGGGGACAGGGGTTCCCGAAGGTACGCAGTATTTT
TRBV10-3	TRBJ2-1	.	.	CATRGGTSKGHEQFF	TGTGCCACCAGGGGGGGGACTAGTAAAGGTCATGAGCAGTTCTTC
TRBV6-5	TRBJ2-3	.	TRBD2	CASSYTGGANTQYF	TGTGCCAGCAGTTACACGGGAGGGGCGAATACGCAGTATTTT
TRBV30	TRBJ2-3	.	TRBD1	CAWRDRGRDTQYF	TGTGCCTGGAGGGACAGGGGGCGGGATACGCAGTATTTT
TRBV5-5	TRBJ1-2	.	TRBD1	CASSLVAGGNYGYTF	TGTGCCAGCAGCTTGGTGGCAGGGGGGAACTATGGCTACACCTTC
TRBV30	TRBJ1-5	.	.	CAWAQGYSNQPQHF	TGTGCCTGGGCACAGGGTTATAGCAATCAGCCCCAGCATTTT
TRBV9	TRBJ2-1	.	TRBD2	CASSVDTSGGVIDEQFF	TGTGCCAGCAGCGTAGATACTAGCGGGGGTGTAATAGATGAGCAGTTCTTC
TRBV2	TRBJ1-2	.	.	CASSGVYGYTF	TGTGCCAGCAGTGGAGTTTATGGCTACACCTTC
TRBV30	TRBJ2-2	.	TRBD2	CAWEGLAGVAGELFF	TGTGCCTGGGAAGGTCTAGCGGGAGTTGCCGGGGAGCTGTTTTTT
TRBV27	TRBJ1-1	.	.	CASSGTANTEAFF	TGTGCCAGCAGCGGGACGGCCAACACTGAAGCTTTCTTT
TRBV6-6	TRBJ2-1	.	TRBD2	CASSRPGLAGGNEQFF	TGTGCCAGCAGCCGACCAGGACTAGCGGGAGGCAATGAGCAGTTCTTC
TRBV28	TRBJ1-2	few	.	CASSGNYGYTF	TGTGCCAGCAGTGGGAACTATGGCTACACCTTC
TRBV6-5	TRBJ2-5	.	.	CASSFGGPTSETQYF	TGTGCCAGCAGTTTTGGAGGACCAACTTCAGAGACCCAGTACTTC
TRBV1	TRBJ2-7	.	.	CTSSQVTGTGGLYEQYF	TGCACCAGCAGCCAAGTGACCGGGACAGGGGGCCTCTACGAGCAGTACTTC
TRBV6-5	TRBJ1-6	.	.	CAAEDGRAYSPLHF	TGTGCCGCCGAGGACGGCAGGGCCTATTCACCCCTCCACTTT
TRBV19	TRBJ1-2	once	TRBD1	CASRRQGMEYGYTF	TGTGCCAGTAGGAGACAGGGGATGGAGTATGGCTACACCTTC
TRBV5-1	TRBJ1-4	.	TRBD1	CASSLTTGGEGEKLFF	TGCGCCAGCAGCTTGACGACAGGGGGCGAAGGTGAAAAACTGTTTTTT
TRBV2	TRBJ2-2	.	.	CASSVGTRTGELFF	TGTGCCAGCAGTGTTGGGACTCGCACCGGGGAGCTGTTTTTT
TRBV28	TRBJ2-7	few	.	CASSLLGLPYEQYF	TGTGCCAGCAGTTTATTGGGTCTCCCCTACGAGCAGTACTTC
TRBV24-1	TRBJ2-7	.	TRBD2	CATSDPVAGGPYEQYF	TGTGCCACCAGTGACCCCGTAGCGGGAGGGCCTTACGAGCAGTACTTC
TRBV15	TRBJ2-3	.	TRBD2	CATSSGLAGGSDTQYF	TGTGCCACCAGCAGTGGGCTAGCGGGAGGCTCAGATACGCAGTATTTT
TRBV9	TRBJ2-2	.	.	CASSVVINTGELFF	TGTGCCAGCAGCGTAGTCATCAACACCGGGGAGCTGTTTTTT
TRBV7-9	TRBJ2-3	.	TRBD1	CASSLSTGGVYF	TGTGCCAGCAGCTTATCGACAGGGGGGGTGTATTTT
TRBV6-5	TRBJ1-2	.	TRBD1	CASSRDSYYGYTF	TGTGCCAGCAGTAGGGACAGTTACTATGGCTACACCTTC
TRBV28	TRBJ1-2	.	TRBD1	CASRPPGQGYGYTF	TGTGCCAGCAGGCCACCCGGACAGGGCTATGGCTACACCTTC
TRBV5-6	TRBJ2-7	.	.	CASSLLGGQYF	TGTGCCAGCAGCTTGTTGGGGGGGCAGTACTTC
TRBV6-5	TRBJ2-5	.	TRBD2	CASNRGTSGQETQYF	TGTGCCAGCAATCGAGGGACTAGCGGGCAAGAGACCCAGTACTTC
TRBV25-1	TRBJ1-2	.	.	CASSETGQLGNYGYTF	TGTGCCAGCAGTGAAACTGGACAGTTGGGCAACTATGGCTACACCTTC
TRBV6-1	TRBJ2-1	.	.	CASIAAGAYNEQFF	TGTGCCAGCATCGCGGCGGGCGCCTACAATGAGCAGTTCTTC
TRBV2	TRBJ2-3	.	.	CASSDGRGHTDTQYF	TGTGCCAGCAGTGACGGCCGGGGCCACACAGATACGCAGTATTTT
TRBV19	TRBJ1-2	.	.	CASSAPAGVDYGYTF	TGTGCCAGTAGTGCCCCAGCCGGGGTGGACTATGGCTACACCTTC
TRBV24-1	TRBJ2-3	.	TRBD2	CATSGLGLATDTQYF	TGTGCCACCAGTGGGCTGGGACTAGCGACGGATACGCAGTATTTT
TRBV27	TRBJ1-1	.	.	CASTPTSFGQENTEAFF	TGTGCCAGCACTCCCACTAGTTTCGGGCAGGAGAACACTGAAGCTTTCTTT
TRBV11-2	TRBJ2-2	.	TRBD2	CASSLSGRDTGELFF	TGTGCCAGCAGCTTAAGCGGGAGGGACACCGGGGAGCTGTTTTTT
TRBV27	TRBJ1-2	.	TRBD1	CASSTRDRGRPSYGYTF	TGTGCCAGCAGCACCCGGGACAGGGGCCGTCCTAGCTATGGCTACACCTTC